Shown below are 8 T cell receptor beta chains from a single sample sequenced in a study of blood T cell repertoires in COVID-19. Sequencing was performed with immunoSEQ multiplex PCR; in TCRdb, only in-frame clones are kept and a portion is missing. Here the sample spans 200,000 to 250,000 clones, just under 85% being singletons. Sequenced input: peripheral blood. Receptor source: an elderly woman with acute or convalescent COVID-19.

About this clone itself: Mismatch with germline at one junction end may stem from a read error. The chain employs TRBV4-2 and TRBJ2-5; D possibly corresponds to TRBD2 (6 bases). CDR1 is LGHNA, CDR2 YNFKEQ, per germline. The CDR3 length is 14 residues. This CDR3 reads CASSSEGRKEAQYF. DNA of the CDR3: TGTGCCAGCAGTTCAGAAGGGAGGAAAGAGGCCCAGTACTTC.

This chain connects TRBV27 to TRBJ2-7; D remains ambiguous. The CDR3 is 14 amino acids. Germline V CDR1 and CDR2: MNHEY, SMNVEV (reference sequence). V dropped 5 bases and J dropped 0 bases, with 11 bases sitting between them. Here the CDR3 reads CASSNPRSSYEQYF. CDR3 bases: TGTGCCAGCAGTAATCCCCGGAGCTCCTACGAGCAGTACTTC.

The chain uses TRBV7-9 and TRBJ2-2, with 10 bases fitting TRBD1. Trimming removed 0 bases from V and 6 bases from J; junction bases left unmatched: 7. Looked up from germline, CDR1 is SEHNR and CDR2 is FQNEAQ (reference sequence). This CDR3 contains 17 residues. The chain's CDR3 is CASSLAATGGLAGELFF. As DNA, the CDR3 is TGTGCCAGCAGCTTAGCTGCGACAGGGGGCCTTGCCGGGGAGCTGTTTTTT.

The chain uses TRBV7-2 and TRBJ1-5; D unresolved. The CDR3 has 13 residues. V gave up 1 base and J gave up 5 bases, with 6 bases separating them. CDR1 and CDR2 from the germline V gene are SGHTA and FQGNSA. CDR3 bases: TGTGCCAGCAGCTTAGATCCAGATCAGCCCCAGCATTTT. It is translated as CASSLDPDQPQHF.

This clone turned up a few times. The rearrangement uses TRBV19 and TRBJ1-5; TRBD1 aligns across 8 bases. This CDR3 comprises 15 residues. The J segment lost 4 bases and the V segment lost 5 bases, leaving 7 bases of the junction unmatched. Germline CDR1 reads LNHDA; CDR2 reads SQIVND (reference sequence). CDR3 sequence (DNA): TGTGCCAGTAGTTCAGGACAGGGATGGAATCAGCCCCAGCATTTT. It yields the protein CASSSGQGWNQPQHF.

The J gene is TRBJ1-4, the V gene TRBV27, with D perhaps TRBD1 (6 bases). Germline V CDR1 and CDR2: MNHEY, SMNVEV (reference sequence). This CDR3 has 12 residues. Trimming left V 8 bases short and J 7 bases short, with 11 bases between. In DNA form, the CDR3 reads TGTGCCAGCCGAACAGGGAGTGAAAAACTGTTTTTT. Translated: CASRTGSEKLFF.

The CDR3 DNA follows: TGTGCCACCGAGGGACAGGGAGGCACTGAAGCTTTCTTT. Translation gives CATEGQGGTEAFF. The chain has TRBV15 and TRBJ1-1, with TRBD1 matching over 9 bases. The CDR3 length is 13 residues. Germline CDR1 and CDR2: LNHNV and YYDKDF (reference sequence). V lost 8 bases to trimming and J lost 4 bases; unmatched junction nucleotides: 5.

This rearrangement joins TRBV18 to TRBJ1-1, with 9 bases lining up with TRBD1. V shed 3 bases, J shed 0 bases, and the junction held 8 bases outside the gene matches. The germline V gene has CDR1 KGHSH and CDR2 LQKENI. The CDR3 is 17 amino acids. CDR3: CASSPGQGSPLNTEAFF. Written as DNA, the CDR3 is TGTGCCAGCTCACCGGGACAGGGTAGTCCCTTGAACACTGAAGCTTTCTTT.